One sample yielded the 11 T cell receptor beta chains listed below, sequenced in a study of early T cells in non-severe SARS-CoV-2 infection. One entry per CDR3 protein, called by TCRdb with MiXCR from the 5' RACE reads. This table has tens of thousands of distinct CDR3 sequences, 5.5% to 6.5% appearing once. The sample taken for sequencing was whole blood. The source is an adult who was a healthcare worker with PCR-confirmed SARS-CoV-2 infection or an uninfected control (not recorded which).

This clonotype has a count of ten or more. The CDR3 DNA reads as TGTGCCAGCAGCTTGTGGCGAACTGGGGCCAACGTCCTGACTTTC. Amino acids: CASSLWRTGANVLTF. The chain is built from TRBV5-6 and TRBJ2-6; no clear D. Germline-derived CDR1 and CDR2 are SGHDT and YYEEEE. CDR3 length equals 15 residues. With 1 base removed from V and 2 bases from J, the gap between germline ends came to 7 bases.

This clonotype was seen many times. The chain combines TRBV5-4 with TRBJ2-7; D might be TRBD1 (6 bases). The V end was cut by 2 bases, the J end by 4 bases, with 10 bases between. Germline-derived CDR1 and CDR2 are SGHNT and YYREEE (reference sequence). CDR3 length equals 13 residues. The DNA for the CDR3 is TGTGCCAGCAGCTTTCAGGGGCGGTACGAGCAGTACTTC. It specifies CASSFQGRYEQYF.

This chain joins TRBV29-1 and TRBJ2-2; D gene unclear. Germline CDR1 and CDR2: SQVTM and ANQGSEA. V gave up 0 bases and J gave up 1 base, with 12 bases separating them. The CDR3 contains 16 residues. The CDR3 DNA reads TGCAGCGTTGAAGATGGATGGCTTGGGAACACCGGGGAGCTGTTTTTT. It yields the protein CSVEDGWLGNTGELFF.

This clonotype was seen many times. Its ends do not fully match the called genes, so a read error is possible. The rearrangement links TRBV7-7 to TRBJ2-2; D assignment may be TRBD1 or TRBD2 (6 bases each). The CDR3 consists of 14 residues. Germline loops: CDR1 SSHAT, CDR2 FNYEAQ (reference sequence). CDR3 in DNA: TGTGCTAGCAGCCCTTGGGGGGCCACCGGGGAGCTGTTTTTT. This translates into CASSPWGATGELFF.

The V gene is TRBV7-2, the J gene TRBJ2-4; 7 bases match TRBD1. The length of the CDR3 is 15 residues. Germline CDR1 and CDR2: SGHTA and FQGNSA. Trimming cost V 5 bases and J 6 bases; bases outside gene matches: 10. The CDR3 nucleotides are TGTGCCAGCAGCCTAGAGAGGGGGCCTTTAAACATTCAGTACTTC. It specifies CASSLERGPLNIQYF.

At least ten counts were recorded for this clonotype. The chain carries TRBV9 and TRBJ2-1; TRBD2 might be the D (5 bases). Trimming took off 4 bases at V and 4 bases at J, with 12 bases between the two ends. The CDR3 length is 14 residues. Germline lookup yields CDR1 SGDLS and CDR2 YYNGEE. The CDR3 loop is CASSPAGGYNEQFF. The CDR3 DNA reads TGTGCCAGCAGCCCCGCCGGAGGATACAATGAGCAGTTCTTC.

The table lists this clonotype with a few counts. The V and J genes are TRBV20-1 and TRBJ2-4, with D hard to call. The germline V and J ends were trimmed by 0 bases and 2 bases, with 8 bases remaining between them. This CDR3 contains 14 residues. The germline V gene encodes CDR1 DFQATT and CDR2 SNEGSKA (reference sequence). For the CDR3, the DNA is TGCAGTGCTAGAGAATGGAGTCCCAAAAACATTCAGTACTTC. The encoded protein is CSAREWSPKNIQYF.

This clonotype was seen many times. The V gene is TRBV6-5, the J gene TRBJ2-3, with TRBD1 matching over 7 bases. Germline-derived CDR1 and CDR2 are MNHEY and SVGAGI. The CDR3 runs 15 residues. V lost 6 bases, J lost 0 bases, and 6 bases stayed unmatched. The CDR3 region is CASRYPGQSTDTQYF. CDR3 DNA: TGTGCCAGCAGATACCCGGGACAGAGCACAGATACGCAGTATTTT.

This clonotype came up many times. CDR3 nucleotide sequence: TGTGCCAGCAGCCGTGATGGGGGCATAGAGCAGTACTTC. Protein sequence: CASSRDGGIEQYF. V and J are TRBV7-2 and TRBJ2-7, with a possible D match to TRBD1 (6 bases). This CDR3 has 13 amino acids. Germline CDR1 is SGHTA and CDR2 is FQGNSA. The V and J ends lost 5 bases and 7 bases respectively, with 15 bases between them.

The rearrangement uses TRBV6-2 or TRBV6-3 and TRBJ2-1; D unclear. The V end was cut by 6 bases, the J end by 3 bases, with 15 bases between. Germline V lookup: CDR1 MNHEY, CDR2 SVGEGT. CDR3 length equals 15 residues. The CDR3 region is CASSTATTDYNEQFF. The CDR3 region has the DNA TGTGCCAGCAGCACCGCTACAACCGACTACAATGAGCAGTTCTTC.

This clonotype has a handful of counts. The V call is TRBV4-3, the J call TRBJ2-4; 7 bases are a match to TRBD1. This CDR3 has 16 amino acids. The V gene's germline CDR1 is LGHNA and CDR2 YSLEER. The V and J ends lost 1 base and 7 bases, in that order; junction bases with no gene match: 10. CDR3: CASSQGVGGARNIQYF. The DNA of the CDR3 is TGCGCCAGCAGCCAAGGCGTAGGGGGCGCCAGGAACATTCAGTACTTC.